Presented here are 30 T cell receptor beta chains from one specimen sequenced in a study of T cells in Graves' hyperthyroidism and ophthalmopathy. The source material, RNA transcripts, was used to amplify TCR beta CDR3 regions. First-round RT-PCR with HTBI primers amplified the TCR CDR3 region. One entry per CDR3 protein results from TCRdb running MiXCR on the multiplex PCR reads. The sample comprises a few hundred thousand distinct CDR3 sequences, around a sixth of which are singletons, and around 7.3% rests with the top ten. Sequenced material: blood. These receptors originate from a woman aged 25 to 45 with Graves' hyperthyroidism.

The J gene is TRBJ2-2, the V gene TRBV19; TRBD1 matches 7 bases. The CDR3 is made up of 19 amino acids. Germline CDR1 is LNHDA and CDR2 is SQIVND (reference sequence). The V segment lost 9 bases and the J segment 2 bases; nucleotides outside the gene matches: 21. The DNA for the CDR3 is TGTGCCAGACCGAACGAAGGGACAGTGACGTTTATTAACACCGGGGAGCTGTTTTTT. Its translation is CARPNEGTVTFINTGELFF. The full variable domain, with the rest looked up from reference TRBV19 and TRBJ2-2, is DGGITQSPKYLFRKEGQNVTLSCEQNLNHDAMYWYRQDPGQGLRLIYYSQIVNDFQKGDIAEGYSVSREKKESFPLTVTSAQKNPTAFYLCARPNEGTVTFINTGELFFGEGSRLTVL.

This sequence joins TRBV28 and TRBJ2-5; 9 positions agree with TRBD2. With 3 bases clipped from V and 6 bases from J, the junction kept 11 bases outside the gene matches. The CDR3 is 16 residues long. Germline-derived CDR1 and CDR2 are MDHEN and SYDVKM. The CDR3 sequence: CASSFLSGGIGKTQYF. The CDR3 DNA sequence: TGTGCCAGCAGTTTCCTGAGCGGGGGGATAGGAAAGACCCAGTACTTC.

This clonotype has ten or more counts. The chain joins TRBV20-1 to TRBJ2-7; D may be TRBD1 or TRBD2 (5 bases each). The germline V gene encodes CDR1 DFQATT and CDR2 SNEGSKA (reference sequence). Trimming cost V 4 bases and J 2 bases, with 9 bases left between them. The CDR3 is 12 residues long. The CDR3 loop reads CSAKRGTYEQYF. The CDR3 DNA reads TGCAGTGCTAAGAGGGGAACCTACGAGCAGTACTTC.

This clonotype was observed many times. The chain joins TRBV18 to TRBJ2-1; 9 bases are a match to TRBD2. This CDR3 spans 15 amino acids. V was pared by 2 bases and J by 5 bases, with 4 bases of the junction left unmatched. Germline lookup yields CDR1 KGHSH and CDR2 LQKENI. The DNA of the CDR3 is TGTGCCAGCTCACCAGCTCTAGCGGGAAACAATGAGCAGTTCTTC. This sequence encodes CASSPALAGNNEQFF.

This clonotype was found many times. This rearrangement joins TRBV12-3 or TRBV12-4 to TRBJ2-2; D possibly corresponds to TRBD2 (6 bases). Trimming took off 9 bases at V and 1 base at J, with 15 bases between the two ends. This CDR3 is 15 amino acids long. Here the CDR3 DNA reads TGTGCCAGTACACCTTTAGCGGTGAACACCGGGGAGCTGTTTTTT. This gives the protein CASTPLAVNTGELFF.

This clonotype was seen only a few times. V is TRBV7-3 and J is TRBJ2-1, with no clear D. Near its end, the DNA agrees better with TRBJ2-7, so the J call may be wrong. CDR3 length: 13 amino acids. Looked up from germline, CDR1 is SGHTA and CDR2 is FQGTGA. The CDR3 loop is CASGVGSYNEQYF. As DNA, the CDR3 is TGTGCCAGCGGCGTCGGCTCCTACAATGAGCAGTACTTC.

This clonotype was seen only a few times. This chain joins TRBV7-9 and TRBJ1-4; D uncertain. The CDR3 has 14 amino acids. Germline CDR1 reads SEHNR; CDR2 reads FQNEAQ (reference sequence). Trimming removed 2 bases from V and 8 bases from J, with 12 bases in between. The CDR3: CASSLSGLREKLFF. As DNA, the CDR3 is TGTGCCAGCAGCTTATCTGGCTTAAGGGAAAAACTGTTTTTT. The whole variable domain, remainder taken from reference TRBV7-9 and TRBJ1-4, is DTGVSQNPRHKITKRGQNVTFRCDPISEHNRLYWYRQTLGQGPEFLTYFQNEAQLEKSRLLSDRFSAERPKGSFSTLEIQRTEQGDSAMYLCASSLSGLREKLFFGSGTQLSVL.

This clonotype was seen many times. The CDR3 reads CAWGQTYEQYF. The DNA for the CDR3 is TGTGCCTGGGGACAGACCTACGAGCAGTACTTC. The V and J genes are TRBV30 and TRBJ2-7; D perhaps matches TRBD1 (6 bases). The V gene's germline CDR1 is GTSNPN and CDR2 SVGIG (reference sequence). The CDR3 contains 11 residues. V lost 5 bases and J 2 bases, leaving 7 bases between the germline ends. Filled out from reference TRBV30 and TRBJ2-7, the complete variable domain reads SQTIHQWPATLVQPVGSPLSLECTVEGTSNPNLYWYRQAAGRGLQLLFYSVGIGQISSEVPQNLSASRPQDRQFILSSKKLLLSDSGFYLCAWGQTYEQYFGPGTRLTVT.

This clonotype was recorded at least ten times. The rearrangement joins TRBV7-2 to TRBJ2-7; D perhaps matches TRBD1 (6 bases). The V gene lost 1 base and the J gene lost 5 bases, with 18 bases spanning the gap. Germline values: CDR1 SGHTA, CDR2 FQGNSA. The CDR3 has 16 amino acids. The CDR3 coding sequence is TGTGCCAGCAGCTTAGGACAGGTCCTAGCTTTCGACGAGCAGTACTTC. This encodes CASSLGQVLAFDEQYF.

The sample holds many counts of this clonotype. The chain recombines TRBV28 with TRBJ2-3; D perhaps matches TRBD1 (6 bases). Germline CDR1 MDHEN, CDR2 SYDVKM. This CDR3 has 15 amino acids. With 6 bases removed from V and 4 bases from J, the gap between germline ends came to 17 bases. The CDR3 reads CASSNREFFADTQYF. The CDR3, as DNA: TGTGCCAGCAGCAACAGGGAATTTTTTGCAGATACGCAGTATTTT.

V gene TRBV10-3 combines with J gene TRBJ2-2; D is unclear. The germline gives CDR1 ENHRY, CDR2 SYGVKD. The CDR3 is 12 residues long. V lost 2 bases and J 7 bases, leaving 5 bases between the germline ends. CDR3 sequence: CAISERDGELFF. CDR3 sequence (DNA): TGTGCCATCAGTGAGCGCGACGGGGAGCTGTTTTTT.

J is TRBJ2-7 and V is TRBV27; 9 nucleotides line up with TRBD1. CDR3 length: 15 residues. V was clipped by 5 bases and J by 3 bases; unmatched bases: 8. Germline V gives CDR1 MNHEY, CDR2 SMNVEV (reference sequence). The CDR3, as DNA: TGTGCCAGCAGTACGATCCGGGACAGGGTCTACGAGCAGTACTTC. Translating gives CASSTIRDRVYEQYF.

There are many counts of this clonotype. The rearrangement uses TRBV20-1 and TRBJ2-7; D not certain. The CDR3 covers 14 residues. Germline lookup yields CDR1 DFQATT and CDR2 SNEGSKA (reference sequence). Deletions cut 7 bases from V and 3 bases from J, with 19 bases between. The CDR3 region is CSGFDGEGHYEQYF. The CDR3 DNA sequence: TGCAGTGGGTTCGATGGAGAAGGTCACTACGAGCAGTACTTC.

This clonotype showed up just a few times. The chain has TRBV19 and TRBJ1-3, with D possibly matching TRBD1 (5 bases). CDR3 length equals 16 residues. Germline lookup yields CDR1 LNHDA and CDR2 SQIVND (reference sequence). Trimming left V 6 bases short and J 0 bases short, with 15 bases between. CDR3 DNA sequence: TGTGCCAGTAGCCCGGGACTGACCTTCTCTGGAAACACCATATATTTT. Its protein is CASSPGLTFSGNTIYF.

Many counts were recorded for this clonotype. The gene calls are TRBV6-1 and TRBJ2-1; 7 bases agree with TRBD2. This CDR3 has 14 amino acids. Germline V gene sequence: CDR1 MNHNS, CDR2 SASEGT. Germline trimming cut 5 bases from V and 5 bases from J; bases unmatched to any gene: 6. The CDR3 coding sequence is TGTGCCAGCAGTTACGCTAGCGGCAACAATGAGCAGTTCTTC. Protein: CASSYASGNNEQFF.

This clonotype was seen repeatedly, ten times or more. CDR3 nucleotides: TGTGCCAGCAGTATCCAGAGGAACACTGAAGCTTTCTTT. It specifies CASSIQRNTEAFF. This sequence joins TRBV27 and TRBJ1-1; D call uncertain. The CDR3 runs 13 residues. The V and J ends lost 5 bases and 1 base respectively, with 8 bases between them. Germline lookup yields CDR1 MNHEY and CDR2 SMNVEV (reference sequence).

V usage is TRBV4-3 and J usage is TRBJ2-7; no definite D call. In germline, CDR1 is LGHNA, CDR2 YSLEER. Between the trimmed V and J ends, which lost 0 bases and 0 bases, there was a span of 12 bases. The CDR3 is 16 amino acids. The CDR3 bases are TGCGCCAGCAGCCAAGATAGTGGCAGATACTCCTACGAGCAGTACTTC. Amino acid sequence: CASSQDSGRYSYEQYF.

The table lists this clonotype with many counts. The chain couples TRBV7-3 to TRBJ2-2; 10 nucleotides agree with TRBD1. The CDR3 runs 16 residues. With 5 bases clipped from V and 6 bases from J, the junction kept 9 bases outside the gene matches. CDR1 is SGHTA and CDR2 is FQGTGA in the germline V gene. The CDR3 reads CASSPTGTGDAGELFF. The CDR3 DNA reads as TGTGCCAGCAGCCCAACCGGGACAGGGGACGCCGGGGAGCTGTTTTTT.

This clonotype was detected a few times. This sequence joins TRBV20-1 and TRBJ1-4, with TRBD1 as a possible D gene (5 bases). The germline CDR1 and CDR2 sequences are DFQATT and SNEGSKA (reference sequence). This CDR3 has 16 residues. The ends were cut back, 0 bases at V and 2 bases at J, with 13 bases in the middle. CDR3 sequence: CSARDWGGFTNEKLFF. The CDR3 nucleotides are TGCAGTGCTAGAGATTGGGGGGGTTTCACTAATGAAAAACTGTTTTTT.

The rearrangement links TRBV10-3 to TRBJ2-1; 12 nucleotides agree with TRBD2. V shed 7 bases, J shed 4 bases, and the junction held 8 bases outside the gene matches. The germline V gene encodes CDR1 ENHRY and CDR2 SYGVKD. The CDR3 length is 16 residues. CDR3 sequence (DNA): TGTGCCATCACCCAACAGACTAGCGGGGGATACAATGAGCAGTTCTTC. This codes for CAITQQTSGGYNEQFF.

Many counts were recorded for this clonotype. V gene TRBV29-1 combines with J gene TRBJ2-3; D is undetermined. V was shortened by 2 bases and J by 3 bases, with 9 bases between the two germline ends. The CDR3 has 13 residues. CDR1 and CDR2 from the germline V gene are SQVTM and ANQGSEA. The CDR3 here is CSVEKGWTDTQYF. CDR3 nucleotide sequence: TGCAGCGTTGAAAAGGGTTGGACAGATACGCAGTATTTT.

This clonotype was found many times. CDR3 residues: CASSPEGAEAFF. The CDR3 coding sequence is TGTGCCAGCTCACCGGAGGGGGCTGAAGCTTTCTTT. The chain links TRBV18 to TRBJ1-1; a weak D match, TRBD1 (6 bases). CDR3 length: 12 residues. Germline V gives CDR1 KGHSH, CDR2 LQKENI. Trimming removed 3 bases from V and 6 bases from J, with 8 bases in between.

The chain links TRBV29-1 to TRBJ2-1, with a tentative D call TRBD2 (5 bases). Germline values: CDR1 SQVTM, CDR2 ANQGSEA. This CDR3 comprises 12 residues. V lost 0 bases, J lost 7 bases, and 7 bases lay in between. The DNA of the CDR3 is TGCAGCGTTGAAGAGGGCGGGAATGAGCAGTTCTTC. This encodes CSVEEGGNEQFF.

The J gene is TRBJ1-2, the V gene TRBV6-1; D uncertain. V dropped 6 bases and J dropped 5 bases, with 16 bases sitting between them. Per germline, CDR1 MNHNS and CDR2 SASEGT. This CDR3 spans 14 amino acids. The CDR3 reads CASRGSGAGYGYTF. The CDR3 DNA reads as TGTGCCAGCAGGGGCTCTGGAGCGGGATATGGCTACACCTTC.

This clonotype has ten or more counts. The chain uses TRBV20-1 and TRBJ2-7; the match to TRBD1 covers 11 bases. This CDR3 contains 15 residues. V gave up 2 bases and J gave up 3 bases; unmatched junction bases: 6. Germline V gene sequence: CDR1 DFQATT, CDR2 SNEGSKA (reference sequence). CDR3 nucleotide sequence: TGCAGTGCTAGACCGGACAGGGGGCGTCACTACGAGCAGTACTTC. Residues: CSARPDRGRHYEQYF.

J is TRBJ2-5 and V is TRBV6-2 or TRBV6-3, with D perhaps matching TRBD2 (6 bases). CDR3 length: 12 residues. V was clipped by 5 bases and J by 9 bases, with 13 bases between them. Germline V gene lookup returns CDR1 MNHEY and CDR2 SVGEGT. As DNA, the CDR3 is TGTGCCAGCAGTAAAGGGTCGGGGGCCCAGTACTTC. Protein sequence: CASSKGSGAQYF.

This rearrangement joins TRBV7-3 to TRBJ2-3, with 7 bases fitting TRBD2. V lost 0 bases and J lost 2; bases outside the gene matches: 2. The CDR3 has 15 amino acids. The germline V gene has CDR1 SGHTA and CDR2 FQGTGA. The CDR3 loop is CASSLTGTITDTQYF. DNA for the CDR3: TGTGCCAGCAGCTTAACCGGGACTATCACAGATACGCAGTATTTT.

This clonotype was detected many times. The rearrangement uses TRBV7-2 and TRBJ1-3; TRBD1 might be the D (6 bases). The CDR3 is 15 amino acids. Looked up from germline, CDR1 is SGHTA and CDR2 is FQGNSA. V gave up 1 base and J gave up 4 bases, with 11 bases separating them. CDR3 in DNA: TGTGCCAGCAGCTTAGTAACAGGGTCCGGAAACACCATATATTTT. As protein: CASSLVTGSGNTIYF.

This clonotype was recorded at least ten times. The CDR3 sequence: CAYTTQGASNQPQHF. The CDR3 DNA is TGTGCCTATACAACACAGGGGGCCAGCAATCAGCCCCAGCATTTT. The chain uses TRBV30 and TRBJ1-5; TRBD1 matches at 9 bases. V shed 7 bases, J shed 1 base, and the junction held 8 bases outside the gene matches. The CDR3 sequence is 15 residues long. Germline loops: CDR1 GTSNPN, CDR2 SVGIG (reference sequence).

A few counts support this clonotype. J is TRBJ2-3 and V is TRBV12-3 or TRBV12-4; D not certain. The ends were cut back, 6 bases at V and 7 bases at J, with 20 bases in the middle. This CDR3 spans 15 amino acids. CDR3 loop: CASSDTPNYPHTQYF. The DNA for the CDR3 is TGTGCCAGCAGCGACACTCCGAATTATCCCCATACGCAGTATTTT.